Presented here are 16 T cell receptor beta chains from one specimen sequenced in a study of blood T cell repertoires in COVID-19. Assay used: immunoSEQ multiplex PCR; TCRdb lists only in-frame clones, some missing. The table lists 120,000 or so clones, more than 70% of them singletons. Input material: peripheral blood. These receptors were collected from a woman aged 80 or over with acute or convalescent COVID-19.

V and J are TRBV4-2 and TRBJ1-3; possible D gene TRBD1, 5 bases. The V gene lost 0 bases and the J gene lost 2 bases, with 8 bases spanning the gap. CDR3 length equals 15 residues. Germline values: CDR1 LGHNA, CDR2 YNFKEQ. CDR3 loop: CASSQEPGTGNTIYF. CDR3 DNA sequence: TGTGCCAGCAGCCAAGAACCAGGGACTGGAAACACCATATATTTT.

This rearrangement joins TRBV24-1 to TRBJ1-4, with D maybe TRBD1 (6 bases). The germline V gene has CDR1 KGHDR and CDR2 SFDVKD. Trimming left V 4 bases short and J 5 bases short, with 10 bases between. This CDR3 spans 14 amino acids. CDR3 sequence: CATSDGQLNEKLFF. The CDR3 DNA reads as TGTGCCACCAGTGACGGACAGCTAAATGAAAAACTGTTTTTT.

This sequence joins TRBV20-1 and TRBJ1-5; D uncertain. The CDR3 is made up of 14 amino acids. Germline CDR1 reads DFQATT; CDR2 reads SNEGSKA (reference sequence). V was cut by 3 bases and J by 3 bases, with 12 bases left in between. The CDR3 is CSASIASLNQPQHF. CDR3 sequence (DNA): TGCAGTGCTAGTATAGCTTCACTCAATCAGCCCCAGCATTTT.

This clone was seen once. The chain couples TRBV6-5 to TRBJ2-7, with D tentatively TRBD2 (5 bases). The germline V gene has CDR1 MNHEY and CDR2 SVGAGI. The V end lost 6 bases, the J end lost 7 bases, and 13 bases lay between the germline ends. The length of the CDR3 is 12 residues. The CDR3 protein is CASSQTRGEQYF. Here the CDR3 DNA reads TGTGCCAGCAGCCAAACCCGCGGGGAGCAGTACTTC.

V gene TRBV2 combines with J gene TRBJ1-4, with D tentatively TRBD1 (5 bases). CDR1 is SNHLY, CDR2 FYNNEI, per germline. The CDR3 loop spans 14 amino acids. The V gene lost 1 base and the J gene lost 10 bases, with 13 bases spanning the gap. The CDR3 is CASSEGSRVRKLFF. The DNA for the CDR3 is TGTGCCAGCAGTGAAGGGTCCAGGGTTAGAAAACTGTTTTTT.

V is TRBV6-5 and J is TRBJ1-1, with TRBD1 matching over 7 bases. The CDR3 runs to 14 residues. Germline CDR1 and CDR2: MNHEY and SVGAGI. V shed 6 bases and J 2 bases; nucleotides not matched to a gene: 6. In DNA form, the CDR3 reads TGTGCCAGCAGCCCCGGGACAGAAAACACTGAAGCTTTCTTT. It codes for CASSPGTENTEAFF.

The chain carries TRBV7-8 and TRBJ1-5, with D unresolved. Trimming left V 1 base short and J 0 bases short, with 16 bases between. The CDR3 is made up of 18 amino acids. Looked up from germline, CDR1 is SGHVS and CDR2 is FQNEAQ. The CDR3 nucleotides read TGTGCCAGCAGCTTAGTCCCCAACACGGGATATAGCAATCAGCCCCAGCATTTT. The encoded protein is CASSLVPNTGYSNQPQHF.

This rearrangement joins TRBV19 to TRBJ1-5, with D possibly TRBD1 on 6 matching bases. The germline V and J ends were trimmed by 3 bases and 2 bases, with 14 bases remaining between them. CDR3 length: 16 residues. Germline lookup yields CDR1 LNHDA and CDR2 SQIVND (reference sequence). The CDR3 region is CASSIGRGLGNQPQHF. CDR3 sequence (DNA): TGTGCCAGTAGTATCGGCAGGGGCTTGGGCAATCAGCCCCAGCATTTT.

V and J are TRBV16 and TRBJ2-1; TRBD1 matches 7 bases. Germline V gene data show CDR1 as KGHSY and CDR2 as FQNENV. J gave up 9 bases and V 3 bases, and 5 bases lay outside the gene matches. CDR3 length equals 13 residues. CDR3 protein: CASSQTGTGEQFF. As DNA, the CDR3 is TGTGCCAGCAGCCAGACAGGGACCGGTGAGCAGTTCTTC.

The chain uses TRBV6-5 and TRBJ1-1; 10 positions agree with TRBD1. The V segment lost 7 bases and the J segment 4 bases; nucleotides outside the gene matches: 9. Germline values: CDR1 MNHEY, CDR2 SVGAGI. The CDR3 is made up of 15 amino acids. As DNA, the CDR3 is TGTGCCAGCACCCGGGTCAGACAGGGGGCCACTGAAGCTTTCTTT. Protein: CASTRVRQGATEAFF.

The genes are TRBV24-1 and TRBJ2-5; 7 bases are shared with TRBD1. V was clipped by 0 bases and J by 2 bases; unmatched bases: 5. The CDR3 has 16 amino acids. Germline CDR1 KGHDR, CDR2 SFDVKD. The CDR3 region has the DNA TGTGCCACCAGTGATTTGCCCGGGACAGAGCAAGAGACCCAGTACTTC. As protein: CATSDLPGTEQETQYF.

The rearrangement joins TRBV3-1 (or the pseudogene TRBV3-2) to TRBJ1-2; D not certain. V lost 3 bases to trimming and J lost 7 bases, with 12 bases between them. The CDR3 consists of 13 residues. Germline CDR1 reads LGHDT; CDR2 reads YNNKEL (reference sequence). The CDR3 region is CASSHRTGGGYTF. CDR3 DNA: TGTGCCAGCAGCCACCGGACGGGAGGTGGCTACACCTTC.

The chain couples TRBV6-5 to TRBJ2-4, with D perhaps matching TRBD2 (6 bases). Germline-derived CDR1 and CDR2 are MNHEY and SVGAGI. There are 15 residues in the CDR3. The V and J ends lost 6 bases and 3 bases respectively, with 15 bases between them. CDR3: CASSYSGGDKNIQYF. The CDR3 coding sequence is TGTGCCAGCAGCTATAGCGGAGGGGACAAAAACATTCAGTACTTC.

CDR3 DNA sequence: TGTGCCACCAGTGATCGGGACAGCCATACGCAGTATTTT. This translates into CATSDRDSHTQYF. The chain joins TRBV24-1 to TRBJ2-3, with 7 bases matching TRBD1. Germline lookup yields CDR1 KGHDR and CDR2 SFDVKD. The CDR3 loop spans 13 amino acids. The junction had 3 bases not matched to a gene; V was cut back by 3 bases and J by 7 bases.

This chain joins TRBV7-2 and TRBJ1-3; D remains unclear. Looked up from germline, CDR1 is SGHTA and CDR2 is FQGNSA. The CDR3 consists of 15 residues. V was cut by 5 bases and J by 0 bases, with 11 bases left in between. The CDR3 DNA sequence: TGTGCCAGCAGCCCCTGGGAGGGCTCTGGAAACACCATATATTTT. Amino acid sequence: CASSPWEGSGNTIYF. Full variable domain (remainder filled in from reference TRBV7-2 and TRBJ1-3): GAGVSQSPSNKVTEKGKDVELRCDPISGHTALYWYRQSLGQGLEFLIYFQGNSAPDKSGLPSDRFSAERTGGSVSTLTIQRTQQEDSAVYLCASSPWEGSGNTIYFGEGSWLTVV.

The J gene is TRBJ2-5, the V gene TRBV5-1, with TRBD2 matching over 9 bases. The CDR3 contains 15 residues. The junction had 6 bases not matched to a gene; V was cut back by 5 bases and J by 1 base. Germline CDR1 SGHRS, CDR2 YFSETQ. Here the CDR3 DNA reads TGCGCCAGCAGATTCGGGACTAGCACCCAAGAGACCCAGTACTTC. It translates to CASRFGTSTQETQYF. Drawing the rest from reference TRBV5-1 and TRBJ2-5, the complete variable domain is KAGVTQTPRYLIKTRGQQVTLSCSPISGHRSVSWYQQTPGQGLQFLFEYFSETQRNKGNFPGRFSGRQFSNSRSEMNVSTLELGDSALYLCASRFGTSTQETQYFGPGTRLLVL.